The sequence of this T cell receptor (beta chain) was determined in a study of T-cell memory formation after mild COVID-19 (dated by TCRdb to the early 2020s). Regarding the study in general: Most TCR sequence clusters were specific to one of the two donors. Two young, previously healthy adult volunteers made up the cohort, one male and one female. In a couple of donors, T-cell clones that expanded and contracted after mild COVID-19 were tracked by sequencing TCRalpha and TCRbeta repertoires over time. The research as a whole found: Contracting CD4+ clones turned up mainly in the CM and EM memory subsets, whereas EMRA was where CD8+ clones were enriched. From day 15 to 85, contracting clones showed balanced CD4/CD8 phenotypes, whereas a second wave of clones that expanded from day 15 to 37 leaned towards CD4+. The study included only a couple of mild cases, and larger cohorts that include severe cases with pre-infection samples were judged to be necessary. SARS-CoV-2 specificity of the second-wave clones peaking on day 37 was not confirmed. Some responding clones were found in pre-infection memory, which suggests that pre-existing cross-reactive memory T cells took part in the SARS-CoV-2 response.

This clonotype showed up just a few times. The antigen it recognizes is unknown. No much larger clone is present one base from it, and per-base qualities are unavailable. TCRdb names Illumina NovaSeq 6000 as the instrument used. TCRalpha and TCRbeta cDNA libraries were constructed by 5'RACE with constant-segment primers, with sample barcodes and unique molecular identifiers being introduced. Trizol reagent was used to extract RNA from every sample. The libraries were amplified in two PCR steps, and the second step added a second sample barcode and Illumina TruSeq adapters. Libraries were sequenced on an Illumina NovaSeq with 2 x 150 bp paired-end reads. On the authors' methods: Reads were demultiplexed and collapsed into UMI-guided consensus sequences with migec v1.2.7. Using mixcr v2.1.11, the UMI consensuses were aligned to TRA and TRB V and J templates and assembled into clonotypes. A clonotype was counted as expanded or contracted only when both edgeR and NoisET called the clonotype significant, with the noise models trained on biological replicates. For edgeR calls, a false discovery rate-adjusted p below 0.01 and a log2 fold-change threshold of 1 were applied. As an exploratory analysis of dynamics, max-normalized trajectories of the 1000 most abundant clonotypes were examined with PCA combined with hierarchical clustering. Each responding clone was given a CD4 or CD8 phenotype based on the CD4+ and CD8+ repertoires, which had been sequenced separately. TCRdb cleaned the public reads at Q25 with fastp, built clones with MiXCR and kept in-frame beta chains. For every CDR3 protein sequence, its rows merge into one entry that carries the most common genes and DNA. Clone size and V and J calls follow TCRdb, not the original study. Within this sample are 400,000 or so distinct CDR3 sequences, with around 18% of them counted one time only. Approximately 8.4% of the sample is in the top ten clones.

According to the germline V gene, CDR1 reads KGHDR and CDR2 reads SFDVKD. The CDR3 runs 15 residues from the cysteine to the phenylalanine. Here the CDR3 DNA is all that survives: 45 bases in frame from base 1. V ends up 5 bases short and J 1 base short, with an unmatched junction base count of 5. Ficoll-Paque density gradient centrifugation was used to isolate PBMCs. The sequence was collected from an adult woman who had mild COVID-19 (a few samples of this study predate the infection). The sample titles of this study are shuffled in the database, so cell type and time point are left out; the donor was told from shared clones. Specimen: PBMCs or a T cell subset sorted from them (not recorded which). This chain is built from TRBV24-1 and TRBJ2-3; 7 central nucleotides agree with TRBD2. The sequenced DNA is TGTGCCACCAGTGGCGCTAGCGGCCGCACAGATACGCAGTATTTT. Protein translation: CATSGASGRTDTQYF.